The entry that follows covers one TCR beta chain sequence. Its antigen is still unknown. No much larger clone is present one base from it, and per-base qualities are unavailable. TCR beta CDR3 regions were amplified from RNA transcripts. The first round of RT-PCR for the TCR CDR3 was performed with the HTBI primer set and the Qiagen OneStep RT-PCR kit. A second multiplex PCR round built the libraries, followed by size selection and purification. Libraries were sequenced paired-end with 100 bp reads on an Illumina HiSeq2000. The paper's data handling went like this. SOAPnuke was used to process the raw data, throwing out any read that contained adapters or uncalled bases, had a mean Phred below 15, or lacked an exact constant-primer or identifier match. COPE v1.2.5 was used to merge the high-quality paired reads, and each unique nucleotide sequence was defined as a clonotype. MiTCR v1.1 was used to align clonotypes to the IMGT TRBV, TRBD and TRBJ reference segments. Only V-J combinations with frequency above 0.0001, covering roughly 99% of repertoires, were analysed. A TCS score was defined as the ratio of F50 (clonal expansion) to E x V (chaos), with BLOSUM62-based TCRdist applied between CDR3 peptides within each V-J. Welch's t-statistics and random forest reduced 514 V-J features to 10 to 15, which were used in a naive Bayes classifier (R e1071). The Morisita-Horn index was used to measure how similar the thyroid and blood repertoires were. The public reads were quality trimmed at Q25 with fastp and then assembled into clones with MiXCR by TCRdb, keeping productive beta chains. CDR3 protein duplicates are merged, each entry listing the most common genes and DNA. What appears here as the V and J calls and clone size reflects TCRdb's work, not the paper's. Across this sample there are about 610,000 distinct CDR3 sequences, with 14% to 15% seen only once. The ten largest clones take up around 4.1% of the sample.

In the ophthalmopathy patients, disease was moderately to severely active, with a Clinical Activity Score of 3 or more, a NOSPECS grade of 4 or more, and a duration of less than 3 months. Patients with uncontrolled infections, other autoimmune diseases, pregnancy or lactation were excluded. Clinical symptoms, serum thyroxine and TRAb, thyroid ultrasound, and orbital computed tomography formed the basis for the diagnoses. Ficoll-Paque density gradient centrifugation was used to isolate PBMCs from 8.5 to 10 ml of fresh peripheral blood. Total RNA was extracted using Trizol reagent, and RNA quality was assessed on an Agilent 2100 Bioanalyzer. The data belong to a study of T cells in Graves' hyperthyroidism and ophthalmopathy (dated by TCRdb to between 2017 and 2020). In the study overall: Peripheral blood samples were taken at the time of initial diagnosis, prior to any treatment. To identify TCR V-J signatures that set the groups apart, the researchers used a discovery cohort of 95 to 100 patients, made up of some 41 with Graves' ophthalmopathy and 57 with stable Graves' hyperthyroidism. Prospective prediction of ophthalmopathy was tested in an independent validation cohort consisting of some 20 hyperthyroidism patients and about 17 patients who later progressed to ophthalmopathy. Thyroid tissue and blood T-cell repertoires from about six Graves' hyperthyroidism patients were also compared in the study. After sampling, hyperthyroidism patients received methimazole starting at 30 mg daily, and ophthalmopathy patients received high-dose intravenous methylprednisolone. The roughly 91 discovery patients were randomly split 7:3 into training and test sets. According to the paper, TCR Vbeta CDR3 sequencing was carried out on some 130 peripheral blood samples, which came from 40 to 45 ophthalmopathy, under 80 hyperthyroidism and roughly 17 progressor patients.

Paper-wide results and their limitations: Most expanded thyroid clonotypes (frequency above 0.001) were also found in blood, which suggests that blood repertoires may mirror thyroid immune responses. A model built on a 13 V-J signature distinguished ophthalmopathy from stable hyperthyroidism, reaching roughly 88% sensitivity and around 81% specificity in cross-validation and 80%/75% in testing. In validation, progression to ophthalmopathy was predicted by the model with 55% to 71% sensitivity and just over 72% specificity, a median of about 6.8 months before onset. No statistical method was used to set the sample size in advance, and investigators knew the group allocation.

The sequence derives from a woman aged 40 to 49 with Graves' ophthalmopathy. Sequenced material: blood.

The DNA sequence is given as TGTGCCACAAAGCGCAGCGGGAGTGACTACGAGCAGTACTTC. It encodes CATKRSGSDYEQYF. The V and J segments used are TRBV19 and TRBJ2-7; TRBD2 lines up with 8 middle nucleotides. CDR1 and CDR2 were assigned from the germline V gene (reference sequence) as LNHDA and SQIVND. Clipping removes 10 bases from V and 3 bases from J, with 11 as the unmatched junction base count. The CDR3 runs 14 residues from the cysteine to the phenylalanine. Only the CDR3 part of the read is kept: 42 bases, read in frame from the first base.